This T cell receptor beta chain was captured in a study of T cell repertoires in cytomegalovirus infection. Using its own MiXCR run on the reads, TCRdb lists one record per CDR3 protein. The table has roughly 990,000 distinct CDR3 sequences, roughly a third seen once. This clonotype was picked up many times. Its target is unknown. Germline CDR1 SEHNR, CDR2 FQNEAQ (reference sequence). The junction had 6 bases not matched to a gene; V was cut back by 5 bases and J by 2 bases. CDR3 length: 15 residues. The receptor comes from a human donor in good health (CMV status not recorded). Some clones in this sample may be carry-over from other donors' samples. This sample comprised cultured CD8+ T cells from PBMCs, obtained from culture after CMV antigen stimulation. The chain uses TRBV7-9 and TRBJ2-7; TRBD2 matches at 10 bases. The CDR3 region has the DNA TGTGCCAGCAGCCTTAGCGGGGGGCTTACCTACGAGCAGTACTTC. Translated: CASSLSGGLTYEQYF.